Following are 6 T cell receptor beta chains from one sample sequenced in a study of vaccination effects on CD4 cells after COVID-19. Which antigens these TCRs recognize remains unknown. TCRdb's copy holds only in-frame clones and misses some; the assay was immunoSEQ multiplex PCR. Among over 10,000 clones, about two thirds were seen once, and the ten largest hold roughly 31%. Before sequencing, viral peptide pools were used by the ViraFEST assay to expand antigen-specific CD4+ T cells. Researchers isolated CD4+ T cells once approximately eleven days of culture had elapsed. This individual contracted SARS-CoV-2 between March and December 2020, as verified by PCR. Vaccination of participants consisted of two doses of either the BNT162b2 or mRNA-1273 vaccine. The specimen was CD4+ T cells from PBMCs cultured with HCoV-NL63 spike peptides, collected after COVID-19 vaccination. These receptor sequences come from a human donor who had a prior SARS-CoV-2 infection.

The rearrangement links TRBV11-3 to TRBJ1-4; the D is unclear. Germline CDR1 SGHNT, CDR2 YENEEA. Trimming took 6 bases from V and 3 from J, leaving 5 bases between them. The CDR3 sequence is 12 residues long. DNA of the CDR3: TGTGCCAGCAGTAATTCTAATGAAAAACTGTTTTTT. Amino acids: CASSNSNEKLFF.

V gene TRBV5-6 combines with J gene TRBJ1-1; the match to TRBD1 covers 11 bases. The CDR3 runs 15 residues. Losses at the gene ends were 5 bases for V and 10 bases for J; bases not matched to a gene: 13. Germline CDR1 and CDR2: SGHDT and YYEEEE. CDR3 bases: TGTGCCAGCAGTTTTCCGGGACAGGGGGTTCTGGGAGCTTTCTTT. It specifies CASSFPGQGVLGAFF.

V and J are TRBV5-1 and TRBJ2-2, with a weak D call TRBD2 (5 bases). The CDR3 consists of 14 residues. V was shortened by 1 base and J by 3 bases, with 7 bases between the two germline ends. Germline lookup yields CDR1 SGHRS and CDR2 YFSETQ. The CDR3 loop is CASSLSGDTGELFF. DNA for the CDR3: TGCGCCAGCAGCTTGAGCGGAGACACCGGGGAGCTGTTTTTT. Complete variable domain (other parts from reference TRBV5-1 and TRBJ2-2): KAGVTQTPRYLIKTRGQQVTLSCSPISGHRSVSWYQQTPGQGLQFLFEYFSETQRNKGNFPGRFSGRQFSNSRSEMNVSTLELGDSALYLCASSLSGDTGELFFGEGSRLTVL.

The chain carries TRBV5-1 and TRBJ2-7, with 11 positions matching TRBD2. Germline CDR1 and CDR2: SGHRS and YFSETQ. The CDR3 sequence is 16 residues long. J was trimmed by 2 bases and V by 1 base; bases with no gene match: 5. The CDR3 coding sequence is TGCGCCAGCAGCTTGTTGACTAGCGGGGCGACCTACGAGCAGTACTTC. Amino acids: CASSLLTSGATYEQYF.

V gene TRBV5-1 combines with J gene TRBJ2-3, with D perhaps TRBD2 (6 bases). The CDR3 is 17 amino acids. Trimming took 0 bases from V and 2 from J, leaving 16 bases between them. Germline V CDR1 and CDR2: SGHRS, YFSETQ. The CDR3 DNA reads as TGCGCCAGCAGCTTGGGCGGCGGGGAGCGGTCCACAGATACGCAGTATTTT. Its translation: CASSLGGGERSTDTQYF.

The chain links TRBV2 to TRBJ2-1; 9 nucleotides agree with TRBD1. The CDR3 contains 15 residues. V shed 6 bases and J 5 bases; nucleotides not matched to a gene: 8. Germline lookup yields CDR1 SNHLY and CDR2 FYNNEI. DNA for the CDR3: TGTGCCAGCAGATATGGACAGGGGATCCACAATGAGCAGTTCTTC. Its translation is CASRYGQGIHNEQFF.